The 28 T cell receptor beta chains reported below all come from one sample, sequenced in a study of blood T cell repertoires in COVID-19. TCRdb's copy holds only in-frame clones and misses some; the assay was immunoSEQ multiplex PCR. The repertoire consists of about 160,000 clones, with more than 75% occurring once and the leading ten covering about 9.4%. Sequencing input: peripheral blood. These receptors originate from a woman in her 70s with COVID-19, enrolled during active disease.

The chain joins TRBV19 to TRBJ1-1; 8 nucleotides match TRBD1. The CDR3 has 20 residues. The V gene's germline CDR1 is LNHDA and CDR2 SQIVND (reference sequence). Unmatched junction bases numbered 22, after V lost 7 bases and J lost 0 bases. The CDR3 region has the DNA TGTGCCAGTATCGCCCGGGACAGGCGGACATGGGGGCCTATGAACACTGAAGCTTTCTTT. Translation: CASIARDRRTWGPMNTEAFF.

CDR3 nucleotides: TGTGCCAGTAGTAGGGACAGGGGCTCACCCCTCCACTTT. Encoded protein: CASSRDRGSPLHF. The J gene is TRBJ1-6, the V gene TRBV19, with 10 positions matching TRBD1. Germline V lookup: CDR1 LNHDA, CDR2 SQIVND (reference sequence). The junction had 1 base not matched to a gene; V was cut back by 4 bases and J by 10 bases. The CDR3 covers 13 residues.

The chain joins TRBV10-3 to TRBJ2-7, with D hard to call. From germline, CDR1 is ENHRY and CDR2 SYGVKD. The CDR3 spans 12 residues. The V end lost 7 bases, the J end lost 9 bases, and 16 bases lay between the germline ends. CDR3 nucleotide sequence: TGTGCCATCACAAGTGTAGGCCAGCGGCAGTACTTC. As protein: CAITSVGQRQYF.

This clone was observed a single time. This chain uses TRBV6-2 or TRBV6-3 with TRBJ2-3, with D unresolved. V lost 0 bases to trimming and J lost 7 bases, with 11 bases between them. Germline V gene sequence: CDR1 MNHEY, CDR2 SVGEGT. There are 14 residues in the CDR3. The CDR3 is CASSYSTLPHTQYF. CDR3 sequence (DNA): TGTGCCAGCAGTTACTCGACTCTCCCCCATACGCAGTATTTT.

V and J are TRBV4-2 and TRBJ1-6; the match to TRBD1 covers 8 bases. The CDR3 has 14 amino acids. The germline CDR1 and CDR2 sequences are LGHNA and YNFKEQ. V was clipped by 4 bases and J by 10 bases; unmatched bases: 6. CDR3 protein: CASSRSRTGSPLHF. In nucleotides, the CDR3 is TGTGCCAGCAGCCGAAGTAGGACAGGGTCACCCCTCCACTTT.

This sequence joins TRBV28 and TRBJ1-6; D possibly corresponds to TRBD1 (5 bases). Trimming removed 6 bases at V and 7 bases at J, with 16 bases between. The CDR3 runs 15 residues. Germline loops: CDR1 MDHEN, CDR2 SYDVKM. The CDR3 DNA reads TGTGCCAGCAGGGTGGGGGGAGAACTAAATTCACCCCTCCACTTT. Its protein product is CASRVGGELNSPLHF. Together with reference TRBV28 and TRBJ1-6, the CDR3 gives the full variable domain: DVKVTQSSRYLVKRTGEKVFLECVQDMDHENMFWYRQDPGLGLRLIYFSYDVKMKEKGDIPEGYSVSREKKERFSLILESASTNQTSMYLCASRVGGELNSPLHFGNGTRLTVT.

The chain uses TRBV6-6 and TRBJ2-5, with 7 bases fitting TRBD1. V shed 2 bases, J shed 5 bases, and the junction held 5 bases outside the gene matches. Germline V gene sequence: CDR1 MNHNY, CDR2 SVGAGI (reference sequence). This CDR3 is 14 amino acids long. CDR3 region: CASSYEGARETQYF. The DNA of the CDR3 is TGTGCCAGCAGTTACGAGGGGGCGCGTGAGACCCAGTACTTC.

CDR3 loop: CASSKDTTYEQYF. In nucleotides, the CDR3 is TGTGCCAGCAGCAAAGACACCACCTACGAGCAGTACTTC. This rearrangement joins TRBV9 to TRBJ2-7; no firm D call. CDR1 and CDR2 (germline): SGDLS, YYNGEE. Trimming stripped 4 bases from V and 2 bases from J, with 10 bases between. This CDR3 is 13 amino acids long.

The chain recombines TRBV18 with TRBJ1-5; 10 bases align to TRBD1. Losses at the gene ends were 4 bases for V and 8 bases for J; bases not matched to a gene: 11. The germline V gene has CDR1 KGHSH and CDR2 LQKENI. The CDR3 contains 16 residues. The CDR3 reads CASSQTGTGAGEPQHF. The CDR3 region has the DNA TGTGCCAGCTCACAAACCGGGACAGGGGCGGGGGAGCCCCAGCATTTT. Using reference TRBV18 and TRBJ1-5 for the parts outside the CDR3, the full variable domain is NAGVMQNPRHLVRRRGQEARLRCSPMKGHSHVYWYRQLPEEGLKFMVYLQKENIIDESGMPKERFSAEFPKEGPSILRIQQVVRGDSAAYFCASSQTGTGAGEPQHFGDGTRLSIL.

This clone was observed a single time. This chain uses TRBV5-1 with TRBJ1-4; D gene uncertain. Deletions cut 1 base from V and 6 bases from J, with 13 bases between. CDR1 and CDR2 from the germline V gene are SGHRS and YFSETQ. There are 15 residues in the CDR3. The DNA for the CDR3 is TGCGCCAGCAGCTTGATCTACGGTGGTGATGAAAAACTGTTTTTT. It specifies CASSLIYGGDEKLFF.

CDR3 in amino acids: CASSLSPGWNTGELFF. CDR3 coding DNA: TGTGCCAGCAGCTTGTCCCCAGGATGGAACACCGGGGAGCTGTTTTTT. V is TRBV5-8 and J is TRBJ2-2; D is unresolved. CDR1 and CDR2 from the germline V gene are SGHTS and YDEGEE. The CDR3 length is 16 residues. With 1 base removed from V and 1 base from J, the gap between germline ends came to 11 bases.

The chain combines TRBV15 with TRBJ1-3, with D unresolved. Germline-derived CDR1 and CDR2 are LNHNV and YYDKDF (reference sequence). Trimming left V 0 bases short and J 0 bases short, with 6 bases between. The CDR3 is 15 amino acids. The CDR3 DNA is TGTGCCACCAGCAGAGATCGAGTCTCTGGAAACACCATATATTTT. Its translation: CATSRDRVSGNTIYF.

V usage is TRBV5-6 and J usage is TRBJ2-7; tentative D call: TRBD1 (5 bases). The CDR3 consists of 13 residues. The ends were cut back, 2 bases at V and 5 bases at J, with 11 bases in the middle. Germline V CDR1 and CDR2: SGHDT, YYEEEE. The DNA of the CDR3 is TGTGCCAGCAGCTTACTTTTCAGGGACGAGCAGTACTTC. This gives the protein CASSLLFRDEQYF. Full variable domain (rest looked up from reference TRBV5-6 and TRBJ2-7): DAGVTQSPTHLIKTRGQQVTLRCSPKSGHDTVSWYQQALGQGPQFIFQYYEEEERQRGNFPDRFSGHQFPNYSSELNVNALLLGDSALYLCASSLLFRDEQYFGPGTRLTVT.

The table lists this clone with a count of one. The rearrangement joins TRBV10-3 to TRBJ2-7, with TRBD2 as a possible D gene (5 bases). The ends were cut back, 3 bases at V and 2 bases at J, with 14 bases in the middle. Germline V CDR1 and CDR2: ENHRY, SYGVKD. The CDR3 is 15 residues long. DNA for the CDR3: TGTGCCATCAGTGATATCACTAGTGTTCCCTACGAGCAGTACTTC. This gives the protein CAISDITSVPYEQYF.

The chain has TRBV3-1 (or the pseudogene TRBV3-2) and TRBJ1-5; D is unresolved. CDR1 and CDR2 from the germline V gene are LGHDT and YNNKEL (reference sequence). CDR3 size: 15 residues. V was trimmed by 2 bases and J by 7 bases, leaving 15 bases between them. CDR3 sequence (DNA): TGTGCCAGCAGCCAAAAGTTCGAGGGCGGGCAGCCCCAGCATTTT. Translated, it gives CASSQKFEGGQPQHF.

The chain uses TRBV5-5 and TRBJ2-3; no clear D. The germline CDR1 and CDR2 sequences are SGHKS and YYEKEE (reference sequence). V was cut by 4 bases and J by 6 bases, with 15 bases left in between. This CDR3 has 14 amino acids. The CDR3 sequence: CASSPTLTSDTQYF. Written as DNA, the CDR3 is TGTGCCAGCAGCCCGACTCTGACCTCCGATACGCAGTATTTT.

This clone was seen a few times. Other nucleotide sequences from this sample produce the same CDR3. The chain links TRBV28 to TRBJ1-2, with TRBD1 matching 7 bases. With 3 bases clipped from V and 8 bases from J, the junction kept 6 bases outside the gene matches. The germline V gene has CDR1 MDHEN and CDR2 SYDVKM. The CDR3 contains 13 residues. The CDR3 here is CASSFEGARGYTF. As DNA, the CDR3 is TGTGCCAGCAGTTTTGAGGGGGCGCGCGGCTACACCTTC.

J is TRBJ1-2 and V is TRBV7-2; D is uncertain. The CDR3 spans 13 residues. Deletions cut 2 bases from V and 4 bases from J, with 8 bases between. CDR1 and CDR2 from the germline V gene are SGHTA and FQGNSA. CDR3 nucleotides: TGTGCCAGCAGCTTATCGCTAAGCTATGGCTACACCTTC. Residues: CASSLSLSYGYTF.

The J gene is TRBJ2-1, the V gene TRBV4-2; D is uncertain. CDR3 length equals 14 residues. The V end lost 0 bases, the J end lost 7 bases, and 10 bases lay between the germline ends. Germline lookup yields CDR1 LGHNA and CDR2 YNFKEQ. The CDR3 protein is CASSQEWAVNEQFF. The CDR3, as DNA: TGTGCCAGCAGCCAAGAATGGGCCGTGAATGAGCAGTTCTTC.

In DNA form, the CDR3 reads TGTGCCAGCAGTTTATCTGTCAACAGGGAGTACAATGAGCAGTTCTTC. Amino acids: CASSLSVNREYNEQFF. The chain combines TRBV27 with TRBJ2-1, with D tentatively TRBD1 (6 bases). Germline assignment: CDR1 MNHEY and CDR2 SMNVEV (reference sequence). This CDR3 contains 16 residues. V lost 0 bases, J lost 4 bases, and 13 bases lay in between.

This clone has only a few counts. The chain has TRBV3-1 (or the pseudogene TRBV3-2) and TRBJ1-2, with 8 bases lining up with TRBD1. Losses at the gene ends were 5 bases for V and 4 bases for J; bases not matched to a gene: 12. This CDR3 is 16 amino acids long. Germline V gene sequence: CDR1 LGHDT, CDR2 YNNKEL (reference sequence). In DNA, the CDR3 is TGTGCCAGCAGCAAGCGGACAGGGAGCTTATTCTATGGCTACACCTTC. Protein: CASSKRTGSLFYGYTF.

This CDR3 is CASSQVQGNYGYTF. Written as DNA, the CDR3 is TGTGCCAGCAGCCAAGTTCAGGGGAACTATGGCTACACCTTC. This rearrangement joins TRBV3-1 (or the pseudogene TRBV3-2) to TRBJ1-2; possibly TRBD1 for D (6 bases). Trimming left V 1 base short and J 2 bases short, with 8 bases between. CDR3 size: 14 residues. Germline loops: CDR1 LGHDT, CDR2 YNNKEL (reference sequence).

J is TRBJ2-3 and V is TRBV19; 8 bases are shared with TRBD1. CDR1 and CDR2 (germline): LNHDA, SQIVND (reference sequence). V was pared by 4 bases and J by 0 bases, with 6 bases of the junction left unmatched. This CDR3 spans 16 amino acids. The CDR3 bases are TGTGCCAGTAGTAGCCCGGGGACAGGTAGCACAGATACGCAGTATTTT. This translates into CASSSPGTGSTDTQYF.

The chain combines TRBV6-5 with TRBJ1-2; 8 nucleotides match TRBD1. The ends lost 6 bases at V and 8 bases at J; junction bases unmatched: 8. Per the germline V gene, CDR1 is MNHEY and CDR2 is SVGAGI. This CDR3 comprises 13 residues. Here the CDR3 reads CASSARTGKGYTF. The CDR3 region has the DNA TGTGCCAGCAGCGCTCGGACAGGGAAAGGCTACACCTTC.

The chain is built from TRBV7-9 and TRBJ2-1, with TRBD1 matching 8 bases. The CDR3 loop spans 17 amino acids. The V and J ends lost 4 bases and 4 bases, in that order; junction bases with no gene match: 12. CDR1 and CDR2 (germline): SEHNR, FQNEAQ (reference sequence). The CDR3 here is CASSSSTGTGYYNEQFF. The CDR3 bases are TGTGCCAGCAGCTCGAGCACCGGGACAGGCTATTACAATGAGCAGTTCTTC.

The V gene is TRBV10-3, the J gene TRBJ2-1; 9 nucleotides match TRBD1. J gave up 8 bases and V 10 bases, and 9 bases lay outside the gene matches. The V gene's germline CDR1 is ENHRY and CDR2 SYGVKD. This CDR3 has 13 amino acids. The CDR3 sequence: CATRTGESDEQFF. The CDR3 bases are TGTGCCACCCGGACAGGGGAGTCAGATGAGCAGTTCTTC.

The chain recombines TRBV3-1 (or the pseudogene TRBV3-2) with TRBJ2-2; TRBD2 might be the D (6 bases). Germline V gives CDR1 LGHDT, CDR2 YNNKEL (reference sequence). With 2 bases removed from V and 0 bases from J, the gap between germline ends came to 10 bases. This CDR3 region has 16 residues. The CDR3: CASSQTAGTNTGELFF. DNA for the CDR3: TGTGCCAGCAGCCAAACAGCGGGCACGAACACCGGGGAGCTGTTTTTT.

The chain couples TRBV29-1 to TRBJ1-3; unclear D gene. Trimming pared 6 bases from V and 4 bases from J, leaving 7 bases between. Germline V gives CDR1 SQVTM, CDR2 ANQGSEA. This CDR3 contains 11 residues. In DNA, the CDR3 is TGCAGCGTGTACACAGGAAACACCATATATTTT. It is translated as CSVYTGNTIYF.